This T cell receptor beta chain came from a study of long-term antiretroviral therapy in people with HIV. Survey-level immunoSEQ v3.0 assays were run. Only in-frame clones appear in the TCRdb table, and some are missing; sequencing was by immunoSEQ multiplex PCR. The sample gives 23,000 or so clones, about 92% of which show up once; less than 9.5% is in the top ten. The germline gives CDR1 SGHRS, CDR2 YFSETQ. V trimming: 4 bases; J trimming: 8 bases; junction bases outside the gene matches: 11. The CDR3 consists of 15 residues. The J gene is TRBJ2-1, the V gene TRBV5-1; 8 nucleotides match TRBD1. This TCR was sampled from a woman in her forties with HIV. The starting material was unsorted PBMCs, obtained 7.6 years after starting antiretroviral therapy. The CDR3 reads CASSTPGTGSHEQFF. CDR3 nucleotides: TGCGCCAGCAGCACTCCCGGGACAGGCTCCCATGAGCAGTTCTTC.